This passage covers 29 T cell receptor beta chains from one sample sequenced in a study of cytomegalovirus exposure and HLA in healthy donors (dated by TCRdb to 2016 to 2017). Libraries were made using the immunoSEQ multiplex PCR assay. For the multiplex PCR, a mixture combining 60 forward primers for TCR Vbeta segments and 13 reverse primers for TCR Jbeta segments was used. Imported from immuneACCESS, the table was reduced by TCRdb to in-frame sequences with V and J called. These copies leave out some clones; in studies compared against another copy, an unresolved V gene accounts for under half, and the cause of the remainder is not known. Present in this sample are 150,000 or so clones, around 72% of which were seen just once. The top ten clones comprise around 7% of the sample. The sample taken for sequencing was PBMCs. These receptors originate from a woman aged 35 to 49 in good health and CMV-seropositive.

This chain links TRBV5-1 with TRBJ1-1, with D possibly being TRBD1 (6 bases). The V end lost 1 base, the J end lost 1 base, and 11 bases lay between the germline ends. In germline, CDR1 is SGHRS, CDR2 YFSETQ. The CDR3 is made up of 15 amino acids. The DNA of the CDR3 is TGCGCCAGCAGCTTGACAGGGAACGAGAACACTGAAGCTTTCTTT. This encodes CASSLTGNENTEAFF.

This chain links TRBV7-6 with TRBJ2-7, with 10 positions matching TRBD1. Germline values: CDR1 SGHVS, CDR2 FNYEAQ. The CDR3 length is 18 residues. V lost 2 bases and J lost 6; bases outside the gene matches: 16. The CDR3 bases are TGTGCCAGCAGCTTAAACATATATTCGGGACAGGGGCCCCTCGAGCAGTACTTC. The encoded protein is CASSLNIYSGQGPLEQYF.

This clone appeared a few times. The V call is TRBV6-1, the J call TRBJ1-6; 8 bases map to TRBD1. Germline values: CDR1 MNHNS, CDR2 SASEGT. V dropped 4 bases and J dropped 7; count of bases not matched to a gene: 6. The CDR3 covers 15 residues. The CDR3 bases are TGTGCCAGCAGTGTAATCGACAGGGGCAATTCACCCCTCCACTTT. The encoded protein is CASSVIDRGNSPLHF.

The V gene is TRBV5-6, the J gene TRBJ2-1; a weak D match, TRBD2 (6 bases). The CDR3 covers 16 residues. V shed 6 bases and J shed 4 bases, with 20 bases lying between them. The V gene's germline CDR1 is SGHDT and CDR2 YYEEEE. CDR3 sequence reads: CASTLRTRGIYNEQFF. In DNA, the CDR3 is TGTGCCAGCACCCTCAGGACCCGGGGGATTTACAATGAGCAGTTCTTC.

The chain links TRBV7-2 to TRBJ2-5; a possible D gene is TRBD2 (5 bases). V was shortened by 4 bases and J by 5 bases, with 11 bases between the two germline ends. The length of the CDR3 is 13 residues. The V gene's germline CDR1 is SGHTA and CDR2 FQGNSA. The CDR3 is CASSSLGGETQYF. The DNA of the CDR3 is TGTGCCAGCAGCTCTTTAGGCGGGGAGACCCAGTACTTC.

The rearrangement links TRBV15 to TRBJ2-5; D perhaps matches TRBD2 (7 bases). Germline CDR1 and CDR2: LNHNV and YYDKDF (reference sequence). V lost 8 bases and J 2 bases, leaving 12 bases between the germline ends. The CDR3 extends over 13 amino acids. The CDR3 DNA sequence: TGTGCCACCCAGGGGCGGGGGCAAGAGACCCAGTACTTC. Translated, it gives CATQGRGQETQYF.

Here the CDR3 DNA reads TGTGCCAGCAGCCCAGAACAGGGATCGGGACAAGAGACCCAGTACTTC. Protein product: CASSPEQGSGQETQYF. This sequence joins TRBV7-9 and TRBJ2-5; a possible D gene is TRBD1 (6 bases). Trimming left V 5 bases short and J 2 bases short, with 18 bases between. The CDR3 runs 16 residues. The V gene's germline CDR1 is SEHNR and CDR2 FQNEAQ (reference sequence). The variable domain in full, completed from reference TRBV7-9 and TRBJ2-5, reads DTGVSQNPRHKITKRGQNVTFRCDPISEHNRLYWYRQTLGQGPEFLTYFQNEAQLEKSRLLSDRFSAERPKGSFSTLEIQRTEQGDSAMYLCASSPEQGSGQETQYFGPGTRLLVL.

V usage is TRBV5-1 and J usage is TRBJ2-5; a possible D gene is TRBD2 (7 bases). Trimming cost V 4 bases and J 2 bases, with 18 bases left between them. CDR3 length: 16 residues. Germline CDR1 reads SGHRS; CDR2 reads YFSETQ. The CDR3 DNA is TGCGCCAGCAGCCTGTGGGGGGGGGACACTCAAGAGACCCAGTACTTC. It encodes CASSLWGGDTQETQYF.

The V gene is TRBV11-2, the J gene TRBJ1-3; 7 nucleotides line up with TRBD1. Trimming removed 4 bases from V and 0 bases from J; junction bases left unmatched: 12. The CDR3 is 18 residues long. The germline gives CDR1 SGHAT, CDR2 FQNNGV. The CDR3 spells CASSSNPRGSHSGNTIYF. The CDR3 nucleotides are TGTGCCAGCAGCTCCAATCCCAGGGGGAGTCACTCTGGAAACACCATATATTTT.

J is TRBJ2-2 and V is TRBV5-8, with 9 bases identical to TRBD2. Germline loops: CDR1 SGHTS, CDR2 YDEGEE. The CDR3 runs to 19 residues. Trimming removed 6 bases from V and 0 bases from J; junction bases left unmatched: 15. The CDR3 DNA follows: TGTGCCAGCACCTTCCTTAGCGGGGGATTCCTCGCGAACACCGGGGAGCTGTTTTTT. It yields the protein CASTFLSGGFLANTGELFF.

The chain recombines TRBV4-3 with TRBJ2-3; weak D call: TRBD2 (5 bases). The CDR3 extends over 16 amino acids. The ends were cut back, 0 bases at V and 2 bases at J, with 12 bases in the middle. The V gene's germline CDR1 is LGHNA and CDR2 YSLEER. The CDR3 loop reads CASSQEFLAFTDTQYF. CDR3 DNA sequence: TGCGCCAGCAGCCAAGAGTTCCTAGCCTTCACAGATACGCAGTATTTT.

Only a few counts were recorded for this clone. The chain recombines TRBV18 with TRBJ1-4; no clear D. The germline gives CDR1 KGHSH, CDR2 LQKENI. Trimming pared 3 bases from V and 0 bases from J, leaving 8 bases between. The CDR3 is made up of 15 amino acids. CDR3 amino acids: CASSPGGATNEKLFF. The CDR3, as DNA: TGTGCCAGCTCACCCGGCGGGGCAACTAATGAAAAACTGTTTTTT.

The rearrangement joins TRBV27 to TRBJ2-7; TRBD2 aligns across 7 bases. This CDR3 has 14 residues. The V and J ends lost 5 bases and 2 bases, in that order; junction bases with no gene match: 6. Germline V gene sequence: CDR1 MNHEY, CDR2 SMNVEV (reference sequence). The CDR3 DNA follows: TGTGCCAGCAGTCCGGGGACTACCGCCTACGAGCAGTACTTC. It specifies CASSPGTTAYEQYF.

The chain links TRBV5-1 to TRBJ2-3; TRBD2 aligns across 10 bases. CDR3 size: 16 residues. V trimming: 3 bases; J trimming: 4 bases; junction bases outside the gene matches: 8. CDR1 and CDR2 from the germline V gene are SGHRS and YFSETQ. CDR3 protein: CASSSLGAGGPDTQYF. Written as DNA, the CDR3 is TGCGCCAGCAGCTCCTTGGGAGCGGGGGGGCCAGATACGCAGTATTTT.

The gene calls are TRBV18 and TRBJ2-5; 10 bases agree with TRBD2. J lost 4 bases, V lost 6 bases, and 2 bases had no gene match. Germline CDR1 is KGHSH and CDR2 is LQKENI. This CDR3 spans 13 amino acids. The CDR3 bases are TGTGCCAGCTCTCCTAGCGGGGGAGAGACCCAGTACTTC. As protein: CASSPSGGETQYF.

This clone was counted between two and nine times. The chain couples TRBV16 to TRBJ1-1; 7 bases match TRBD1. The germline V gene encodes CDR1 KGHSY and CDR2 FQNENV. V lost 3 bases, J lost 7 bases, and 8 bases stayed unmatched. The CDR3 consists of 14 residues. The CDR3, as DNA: TGTGCCAGCAGCCAGACCAGGGGGTTTGGTGAAGCTTTCTTT. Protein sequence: CASSQTRGFGEAFF.

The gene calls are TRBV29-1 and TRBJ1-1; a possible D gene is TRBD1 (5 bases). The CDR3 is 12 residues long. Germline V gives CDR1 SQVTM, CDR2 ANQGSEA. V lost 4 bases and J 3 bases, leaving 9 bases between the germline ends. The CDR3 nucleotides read TGCAGCGTTGGCAGGGCATACACTGAAGCTTTCTTT. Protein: CSVGRAYTEAFF.

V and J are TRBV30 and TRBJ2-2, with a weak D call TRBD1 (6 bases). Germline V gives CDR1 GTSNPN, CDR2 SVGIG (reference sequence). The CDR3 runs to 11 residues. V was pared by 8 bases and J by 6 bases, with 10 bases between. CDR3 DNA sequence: TGTGCCGGACACAGGGCCGGGGAGCTGTTTTTT. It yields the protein CAGHRAGELFF.

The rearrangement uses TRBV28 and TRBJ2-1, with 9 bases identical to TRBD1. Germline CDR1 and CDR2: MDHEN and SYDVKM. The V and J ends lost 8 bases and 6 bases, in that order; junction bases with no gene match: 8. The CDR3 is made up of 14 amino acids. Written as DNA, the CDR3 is TGTGCCAGCTCGGGCCGACAGGGGGTCAATGAGCAGTTCTTC. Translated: CASSGRQGVNEQFF.

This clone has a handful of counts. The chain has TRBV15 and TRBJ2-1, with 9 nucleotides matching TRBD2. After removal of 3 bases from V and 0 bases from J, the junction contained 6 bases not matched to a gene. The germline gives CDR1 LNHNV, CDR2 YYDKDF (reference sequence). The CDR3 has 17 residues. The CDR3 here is CATSSPRLADSYNEQFF. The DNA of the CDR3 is TGTGCCACCAGCAGTCCCCGACTAGCGGACTCCTACAATGAGCAGTTCTTC.

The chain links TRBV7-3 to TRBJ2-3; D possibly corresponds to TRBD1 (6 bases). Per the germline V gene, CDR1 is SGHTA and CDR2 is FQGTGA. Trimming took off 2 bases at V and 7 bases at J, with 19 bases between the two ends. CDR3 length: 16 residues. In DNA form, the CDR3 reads TGTGCCAGCAGCTTATCGTCTAGTGGGGGCGGAAATACGCAGTATTTT. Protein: CASSLSSSGGGNTQYF.

CDR3 coding DNA: TGCGCCAGCAGCCAAGACACGGGACAGAAATATGGCTACACCTTC. Amino acid sequence: CASSQDTGQKYGYTF. The J gene is TRBJ1-2, the V gene TRBV4-3; TRBD1 matches 7 bases. The CDR3 length is 15 residues. Germline V CDR1 and CDR2: LGHNA, YSLEER. The V and J ends lost 0 bases and 5 bases, in that order; junction bases with no gene match: 6.

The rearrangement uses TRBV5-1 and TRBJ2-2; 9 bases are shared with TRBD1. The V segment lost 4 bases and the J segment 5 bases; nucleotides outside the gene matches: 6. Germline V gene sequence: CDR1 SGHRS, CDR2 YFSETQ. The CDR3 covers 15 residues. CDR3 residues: CASSAGTGKTGELFF. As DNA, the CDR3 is TGCGCCAGCAGCGCAGGGACAGGGAAGACCGGGGAGCTGTTTTTT.

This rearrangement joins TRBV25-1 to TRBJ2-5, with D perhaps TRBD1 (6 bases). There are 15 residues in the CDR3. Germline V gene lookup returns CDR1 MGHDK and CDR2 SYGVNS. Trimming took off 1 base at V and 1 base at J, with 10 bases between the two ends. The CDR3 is CASSEFRGGQETQYF. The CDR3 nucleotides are TGTGCCAGCAGTGAATTTAGAGGGGGCCAAGAGACCCAGTACTTC.

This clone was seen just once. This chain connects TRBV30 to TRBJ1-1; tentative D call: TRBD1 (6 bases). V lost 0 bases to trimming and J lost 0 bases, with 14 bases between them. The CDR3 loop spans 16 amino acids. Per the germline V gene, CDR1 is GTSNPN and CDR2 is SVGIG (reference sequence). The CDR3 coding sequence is TGTGCCTGGAGTGTAACGGGGGGACATTTGAACACTGAAGCTTTCTTT. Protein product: CAWSVTGGHLNTEAFF. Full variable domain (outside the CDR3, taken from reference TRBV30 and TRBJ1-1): SQTIHQWPATLVQPVGSPLSLECTVEGTSNPNLYWYRQAAGRGLQLLFYSVGIGQISSEVPQNLSASRPQDRQFILSSKKLLLSDSGFYLCAWSVTGGHLNTEAFFGQGTRLTVV.

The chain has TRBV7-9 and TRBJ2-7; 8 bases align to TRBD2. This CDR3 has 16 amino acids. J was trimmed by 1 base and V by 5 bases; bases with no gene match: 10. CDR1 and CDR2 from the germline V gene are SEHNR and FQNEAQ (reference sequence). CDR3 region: CASSPLTGTRSYEQYF. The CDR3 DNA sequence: TGTGCCAGCAGCCCCCTTACCGGGACTAGATCCTACGAGCAGTACTTC.

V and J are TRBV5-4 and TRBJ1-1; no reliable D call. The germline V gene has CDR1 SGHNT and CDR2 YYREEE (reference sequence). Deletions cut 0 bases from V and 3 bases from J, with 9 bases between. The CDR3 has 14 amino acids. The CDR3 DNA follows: TGTGCCAGCAGCTTGGATTCGGGAGACACTGAAGCTTTCTTT. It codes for CASSLDSGDTEAFF.

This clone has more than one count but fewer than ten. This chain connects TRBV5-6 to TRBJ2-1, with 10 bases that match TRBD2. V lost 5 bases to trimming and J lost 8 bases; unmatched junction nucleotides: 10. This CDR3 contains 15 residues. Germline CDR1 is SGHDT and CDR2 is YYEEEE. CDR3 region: CASRSLAGVHHEQFF. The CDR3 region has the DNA TGTGCCAGCAGGAGCCTAGCGGGGGTCCACCATGAGCAGTTCTTC.

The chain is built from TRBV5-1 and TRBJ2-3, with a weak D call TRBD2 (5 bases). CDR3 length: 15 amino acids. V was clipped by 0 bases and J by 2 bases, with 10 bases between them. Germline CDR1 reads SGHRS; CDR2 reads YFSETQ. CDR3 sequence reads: CASSLAGLATDTQYF. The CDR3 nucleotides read TGCGCCAGCAGCTTGGCAGGCCTAGCCACAGATACGCAGTATTTT.